This T cell receptor (beta chain) was retrieved from a study of T cells in localized non-small cell lung cancer. In its sample, this clone is medium-sized. TCRdb keeps only in-frame clones here, not all; method: immunoSEQ multiplex PCR. The table shows approximately 4,500 clones, with roughly 33% occurring only once. Trimming removed 6 bases at V and 3 bases at J, with 14 bases between. From germline, CDR1 is MNHGY and CDR2 SAAAGT. The CDR3 loop spans 14 amino acids. The sequence came from a male donor older than 55 with stage I lung adenocarcinoma. The chain carries TRBV6-8 and TRBJ1-2; D gene ambiguous. Specimen: lung tumor tissue, collected before any cancer treatment. The CDR3 is CASRLTAPHYGYTF. The CDR3 nucleotides read TGTGCCAGCAGGCTCACGGCCCCTCACTATGGCTACACCTTC.